This passage covers 15 T cell receptor beta chains from one sample sequenced in a study of blood T cell repertoires in COVID-19. Libraries were prepared by immunoSEQ multiplex PCR; TCRdb keeps only in-frame clonotypes and omits some of them. The profile covers roughly 120,000 clones, with roughly nine tenths appearing a single time and roughly 2% taken by the ten largest. The sample comprised peripheral blood. All receptors derive from a man aged 45 to 65 with COVID-19, enrolled during active disease.

V is TRBV11-2 and J is TRBJ2-5, with D maybe TRBD2 (7 bases). V lost 5 bases and J 7 bases, leaving 17 bases between the germline ends. CDR1 and CDR2 (germline): SGHAT, FQNNGV. The CDR3 has 14 amino acids. CDR3 in amino acids: CASSPTRGGGTQYF. The CDR3, as DNA: TGTGCCAGCAGCCCCACGAGGGGAGGGGGGACCCAGTACTTC.

The rearrangement joins TRBV18 to TRBJ2-3, with 7 bases fitting TRBD1. V lost 1 base and J lost 4; bases outside the gene matches: 5. This CDR3 is 15 amino acids long. Germline V CDR1 and CDR2: KGHSH, LQKENI. CDR3 coding DNA: TGTGCCAGCTCACCACAGACAGGGTTCCCAGATACGCAGTATTTT. This translates into CASSPQTGFPDTQYF.

V usage is TRBV27 and J usage is TRBJ2-2; 11 bases align to TRBD2. The CDR3 has 14 residues. Losses at the gene ends were 7 bases for V and 9 bases for J; bases not matched to a gene: 7. The germline V gene encodes CDR1 MNHEY and CDR2 SMNVEV (reference sequence). The CDR3 DNA reads TGTGCCAGCAAACGACTAGCGGGACCTCGGGAGCTGTTTTTT. Translated: CASKRLAGPRELFF.

J is TRBJ2-7 and V is TRBV7-9, with 12 bases fitting TRBD2. V was pared by 1 base and J by 7 bases, with 5 bases of the junction left unmatched. This CDR3 is built from 15 residues. Germline V lookup: CDR1 SEHNR, CDR2 FQNEAQ (reference sequence). The CDR3 DNA reads as TGTGCCAGCAGCTTAGAGACTAGCGGGAGTCAAGAGCAGTACTTC. This sequence encodes CASSLETSGSQEQYF.

This rearrangement joins TRBV27 to TRBJ2-2; a possible D gene is TRBD1 (5 bases). Looked up from germline, CDR1 is MNHEY and CDR2 is SMNVEV (reference sequence). Trimming pared 7 bases from V and 6 bases from J, leaving 15 bases between. The CDR3 loop spans 14 amino acids. CDR3 loop: CASKSAGLSGELFF. The CDR3 DNA reads TGTGCCAGCAAGAGTGCAGGGTTATCCGGGGAGCTGTTTTTT.

The rearrangement uses TRBV3-1 (or the pseudogene TRBV3-2) and TRBJ1-2; D not certain. V dropped 0 bases and J dropped 4 bases, with 12 bases sitting between them. This CDR3 is built from 15 residues. The germline V gene encodes CDR1 LGHDT and CDR2 YNNKEL (reference sequence). Here the CDR3 reads CASSQDGGSAYGYTF. CDR3 sequence (DNA): TGTGCCAGCAGCCAAGACGGAGGGTCGGCCTATGGCTACACCTTC.

J is TRBJ2-1 and V is TRBV3-1 (or the pseudogene TRBV3-2), with 8 positions matching TRBD2. Per germline, CDR1 LGHDT and CDR2 YNNKEL (reference sequence). V shed 6 bases and J 0 bases; nucleotides not matched to a gene: 10. CDR3 length: 17 residues. The CDR3 coding sequence is TGTGCCAGCAGTTATAGCGGGGCCCGAAGCTCCTACAATGAGCAGTTCTTC. Its translation: CASSYSGARSSYNEQFF.

This chain uses TRBV14 with TRBJ2-2; no clear D. The CDR3 is 14 amino acids. Germline V gene lookup returns CDR1 SGHDN and CDR2 FVKESK. V gave up 1 base and J gave up 6 bases, with 9 bases separating them. The CDR3 sequence: CASSQVISAGELFF. CDR3 DNA: TGTGCCAGCAGCCAAGTTATTTCGGCCGGGGAGCTGTTTTTT.

This clone was detected only once. The chain carries TRBV15 and TRBJ2-1, with 7 nucleotides matching TRBD1. The CDR3 is 15 amino acids. Germline trimming cut 0 bases from V and 4 bases from J; bases unmatched to any gene: 3. Germline loops: CDR1 LNHNV, CDR2 YYDKDF (reference sequence). CDR3 loop: CATSRDGGQYNEQFF. DNA of the CDR3: TGTGCCACCAGCAGAGATGGGGGACAGTACAATGAGCAGTTCTTC.

This clone occurred once. The chain employs TRBV9 and TRBJ2-3, with 8 bases matching TRBD2. The CDR3 runs to 16 residues. Losses at the gene ends were 3 bases for V and 3 bases for J; bases not matched to a gene: 9. Per germline, CDR1 SGDLS and CDR2 YYNGEE. This CDR3 reads CASSGRSGSPTDTQYF. In DNA form, the CDR3 reads TGTGCCAGCAGCGGAAGAAGCGGGAGTCCGACAGATACGCAGTATTTT.

The V gene is TRBV29-1, the J gene TRBJ1-1; possibly TRBD1 for D (6 bases). This CDR3 is built from 17 residues. V was trimmed by 7 bases and J by 3 bases, leaving 27 bases between them. CDR1 and CDR2 (germline): SQVTM, ANQGSEA. In nucleotides, the CDR3 is TGCAGCGCCGAGACAAATCTACAGGGTTGGAGTGACACTGAAGCTTTCTTT. Translated: CSAETNLQGWSDTEAFF.

The J gene is TRBJ1-5, the V gene TRBV7-3; perhaps TRBD1 as D (5 bases). The germline CDR1 and CDR2 sequences are SGHTA and FQGTGA. This CDR3 contains 13 residues. Trimming took off 2 bases at V and 4 bases at J, with 6 bases between the two ends. As DNA, the CDR3 is TGTGCCAGCAGCTTAGACAGTAATCAGCCCCAGCATTTT. Translating gives CASSLDSNQPQHF.

The gene calls are TRBV13 and TRBJ2-2; TRBD2 agrees at 8 bases. Germline V gene sequence: CDR1 PRHDT, CDR2 FYEKMQ (reference sequence). The CDR3 sequence is 16 residues long. V lost 5 bases, J lost 6 bases, and 11 bases stayed unmatched. The chain's CDR3 is CASSQTGLVRAGELFF. The CDR3 DNA follows: TGTGCCAGCAGCCAGACGGGACTAGTCCGTGCCGGGGAGCTGTTTTTT.

V gene TRBV19 combines with J gene TRBJ2-1, with D perhaps matching TRBD1 (6 bases). Germline V gene data show CDR1 as LNHDA and CDR2 as SQIVND (reference sequence). The CDR3 consists of 14 residues. Trimming pared 5 bases from V and 8 bases from J, leaving 16 bases between. The CDR3 DNA reads as TGTGCCAGTAGTTCCCGACAGGTTCTTCATGAGCAGTTCTTC. Residues: CASSSRQVLHEQFF.

The chain employs TRBV7-2 and TRBJ2-4, with 7 bases that match TRBD2. This CDR3 has 16 amino acids. J was trimmed by 7 bases and V by 1 base; bases with no gene match: 10. The germline V gene encodes CDR1 SGHTA and CDR2 FQGNSA. The CDR3 nucleotides read TGTGCCAGCAGCTTAGTTGGCGGGAGCGGGATGAACATTCAGTACTTC. Protein product: CASSLVGGSGMNIQYF.